This TCR beta chain was sequenced for a study of shared T cell receptors in the human thymus. Repertoires were generated with immunoSEQ multiplex PCR, while TCRdb's copy carries only in-frame clones and drops some. The sample contains approximately 730,000 clones, around 85% of which appear only once. The germline CDR1 and CDR2 sequences are LGHNT and FRNRAP. The CDR3 has 12 amino acids. Trimming shortened V by 5 bases and J by 5 bases, and 6 bases separated the two germline ends. The same specimen was also included in a second study, on human thymus T cells. Turning to that study: Related studies found that unrelated individuals share highly overlapping thymic repertoires.

This receptor was taken from a girl less than two years old with a congenital heart defect. The sample comprised thymocytes. The chain has TRBV12-5 and TRBJ2-2, with D uncertain. The CDR3 is CASGLFTGELFF. The DNA for the CDR3 is TGTGCTAGTGGTCTTTTTACCGGGGAGCTGTTTTTT.